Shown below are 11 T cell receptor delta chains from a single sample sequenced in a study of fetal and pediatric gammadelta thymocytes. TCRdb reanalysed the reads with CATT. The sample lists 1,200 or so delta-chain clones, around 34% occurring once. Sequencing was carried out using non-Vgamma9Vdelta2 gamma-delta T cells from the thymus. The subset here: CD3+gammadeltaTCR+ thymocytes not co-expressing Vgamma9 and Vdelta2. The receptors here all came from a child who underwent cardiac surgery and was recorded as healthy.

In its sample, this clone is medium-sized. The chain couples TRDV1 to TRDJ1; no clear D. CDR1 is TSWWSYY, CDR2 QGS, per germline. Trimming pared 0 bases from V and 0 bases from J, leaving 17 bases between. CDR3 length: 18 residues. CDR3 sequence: CALGELIPAAGYTDKLIF. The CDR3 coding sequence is TGTGCTCTTGGGGAACTAATACCAGCCGCAGGGTACACCGATAAACTCATCTTT.

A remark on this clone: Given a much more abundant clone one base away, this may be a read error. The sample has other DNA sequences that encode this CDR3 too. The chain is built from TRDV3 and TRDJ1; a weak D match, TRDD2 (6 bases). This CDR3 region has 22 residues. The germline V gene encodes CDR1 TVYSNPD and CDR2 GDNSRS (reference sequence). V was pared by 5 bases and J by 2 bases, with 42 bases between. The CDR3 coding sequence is TGTGCCCTTCGCGGGACGGGAGGGGGCCTTCCCCCTACTGGTGCGTATACCGATAAACTCATCTTT. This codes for CALRGTGGGLPPTGAYTDKLIF.

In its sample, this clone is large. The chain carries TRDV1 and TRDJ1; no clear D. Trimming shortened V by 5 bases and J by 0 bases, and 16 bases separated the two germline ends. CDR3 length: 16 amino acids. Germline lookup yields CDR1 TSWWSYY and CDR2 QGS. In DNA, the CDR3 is TGTGCTCTTGGGAATTACACCCACCTCTACACCGATAAACTCATCTTT. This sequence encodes CALGNYTHLYTDKLIF.

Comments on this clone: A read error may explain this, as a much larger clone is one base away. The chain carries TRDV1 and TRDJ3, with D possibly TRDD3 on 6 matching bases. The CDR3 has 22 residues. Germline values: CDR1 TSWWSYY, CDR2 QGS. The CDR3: CALGESLGISLESSWDARQMFF. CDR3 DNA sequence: TGTGCTCTTGGGGAAAGTCTTGGGATATCTCTGGAGAGCTCCTGGGACGCCCGACAGATGTTTTTC.

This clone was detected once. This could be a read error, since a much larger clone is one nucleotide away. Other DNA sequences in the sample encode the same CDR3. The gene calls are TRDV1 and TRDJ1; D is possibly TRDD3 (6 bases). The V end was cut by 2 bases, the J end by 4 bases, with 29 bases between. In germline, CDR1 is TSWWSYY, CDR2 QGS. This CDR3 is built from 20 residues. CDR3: CALGEGLSGDPSEYYDKLIF. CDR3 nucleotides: TGTGCTCTTGGGGAAGGGCTTTCTGGGGACCCCTCGGAGTACTACGATAAACTCATCTTT.

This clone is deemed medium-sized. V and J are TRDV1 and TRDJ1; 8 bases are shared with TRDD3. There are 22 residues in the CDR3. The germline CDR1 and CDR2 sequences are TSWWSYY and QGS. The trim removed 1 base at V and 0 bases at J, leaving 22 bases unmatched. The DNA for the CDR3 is TGTGCTCTTGGGGAACCTCTGGGTCCTAGGACTAACTGGGGGCCTCACACCGATAAACTCATCTTT. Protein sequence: CALGEPLGPRTNWGPHTDKLIF.

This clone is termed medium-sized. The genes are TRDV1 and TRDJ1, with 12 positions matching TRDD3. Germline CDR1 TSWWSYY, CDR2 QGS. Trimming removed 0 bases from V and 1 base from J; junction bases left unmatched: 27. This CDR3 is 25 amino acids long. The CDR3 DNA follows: TGTGCTCTTGGGGAACTTCCGCCTTCCTACGGGTATACTGGGGGATACTCTGTCTTCACCGATAAACTCATCTTT. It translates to CALGELPPSYGYTGGYSVFTDKLIF.

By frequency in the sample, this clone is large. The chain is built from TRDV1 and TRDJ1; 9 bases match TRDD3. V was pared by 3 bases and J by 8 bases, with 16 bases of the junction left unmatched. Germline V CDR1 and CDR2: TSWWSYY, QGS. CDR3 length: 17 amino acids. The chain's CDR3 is CALGEIPGAGGCPKLIF. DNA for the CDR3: TGTGCTCTTGGGGAGATTCCTGGAGCTGGGGGATGCCCAAAACTCATCTTT.

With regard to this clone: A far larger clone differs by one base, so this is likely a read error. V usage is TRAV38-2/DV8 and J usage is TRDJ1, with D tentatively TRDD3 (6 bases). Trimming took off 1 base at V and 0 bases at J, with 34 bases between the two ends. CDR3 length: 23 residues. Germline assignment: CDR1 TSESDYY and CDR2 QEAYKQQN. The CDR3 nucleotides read TGTGCTTATAGGAGCAGCCACAATGTGCCTGGGGTTCAACAAGGGTCGTACACCGATAAACTCATCTTT. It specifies CAYRSSHNVPGVQQGSYTDKLIF.

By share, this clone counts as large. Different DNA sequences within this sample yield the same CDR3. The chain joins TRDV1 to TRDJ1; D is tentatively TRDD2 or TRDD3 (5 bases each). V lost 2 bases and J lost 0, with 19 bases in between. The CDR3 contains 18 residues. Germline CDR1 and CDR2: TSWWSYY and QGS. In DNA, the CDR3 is TGTGCTCTTGGGGAATTCCAGCCCTACCCTGGGTACACCGATAAACTCATCTTT. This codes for CALGEFQPYPGYTDKLIF.

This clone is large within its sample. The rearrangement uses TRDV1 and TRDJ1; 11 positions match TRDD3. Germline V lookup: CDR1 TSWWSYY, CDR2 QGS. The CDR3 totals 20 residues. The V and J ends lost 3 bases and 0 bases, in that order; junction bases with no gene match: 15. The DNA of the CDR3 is TGTGCTCTTGGGGATCTTTTTAGCTGGGGGATACTCCTGTACACCGATAAACTCATCTTT. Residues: CALGDLFSWGILLYTDKLIF.